The clone carrying this TCR beta chain was seen repeatedly, ten times or more. Any patient presenting with uncontrolled infection, other autoimmune disease, pregnancy or lactation was left out. Fresh 10 ml peripheral blood yielded PBMCs. The data belong to a study of T cells in Graves' hyperthyroidism and ophthalmopathy. Germline lookup yields CDR1 MNHEY and CDR2 SVGAGI. The CDR3 covers 14 residues. V lost 3 bases and J lost 2, with 11 bases in between. RNA transcripts provided the source from which TCR beta CDR3 regions were amplified. The HTBI primer set was used in a first-round RT-PCR of the TCR CDR3. TCRdb fed the multiplex PCR reads into MiXCR, producing one record per CDR3 protein. The sample shows 400,000 or so distinct CDR3 sequences, 15% of them seen only once.

The TCR sequence derives from a woman aged 55-70 years with Graves' ophthalmopathy. The V and J genes are TRBV6-5 and TRBJ2-7; D is unclear. Sequenced input: blood. The CDR3 region has the DNA TGTGCCAGCAGTTATAACTACAGAGCCTACGAGCAGTACTTC. Residues: CASSYNYRAYEQYF.